These T cell receptor beta chains were read from a single sample in a study of blood T cell repertoires in COVID-19. Produced via immunoSEQ multiplex PCR; TCRdb's table is partial and in-frame only. The repertoire has approximately 310,000 clones, 85% of them found once; the top ten carry 1.5% to 2%. Sequencing was performed on PBMCs or T cells enriched from blood (not recorded which). These receptors were collected from a woman aged 25 to 39 who had been exposed to COVID-19. Both conserved end residues are part of each CDR3. A D gene is named only where the DNA matches it firmly. Some rows have no size entry. The others give once, few or many, or a class for an expanded clone.

d_call	v_call	j_call	clone_size	cdr3_length	cdr3_nt	cdr3_aa
TRBD1	TRBV2	TRBJ2-5	few	15	TGTGCCAGCAGTTCCCAGGGGGTGCCCCAAGAGACCCAGTACTTC	CASSSQGVPQETQYF
TRBD1	TRBV28	TRBJ1-1	once	11	TGTGCCAGCAGGTCCAGGGGGATGGCTTTCTTT	CASRSRGMAFF
NA	TRBV7-2	TRBJ1-6	NA	15	TGTGCCAGCAGCCTAAGGAGCTCCTATAATTCACCCCTCCACTTT	CASSLRSSYNSPLHF
NA	TRBV25-1	TRBJ2-3	few	15	TGTGCCAGCAGTGCCCTAACGGGAGCCACAGATACGCAGTATTTT	CASSALTGATDTQYF
NA	TRBV5-8	TRBJ2-7	NA	16	TGTGCCAGCAGCTTGTATGGCAGGGGCGGGGGATACGAGCAGTACTTC	CASSLYGRGGGYEQYF
TRBD2	TRBV10-1	TRBJ2-7	few	17	TGCGCCAGCAGTGCGGGGGGACTAGCGGGTAGCTCCTACGAGCAGTACTTC	CASSAGGLAGSSYEQYF
NA	TRBV14	TRBJ2-7	NA	12	TGTGCCAGCAGCCAAGGCGTCTACGAGCAGTACTTC	CASSQGVYEQYF
TRBD1	TRBV3-1/TRBV3-2	TRBJ1-3	NA	15	TGTGCCAGCAGCCGTAGGGGGCGGACTGGAAACACCATATATTTT	CASSRRGRTGNTIYF
TRBD2	TRBV23-1	TRBJ2-7	NA	16	TGCGCCAGCAGTCAATCCGTCGCGGGGGACGGCTACGAGCAGTACTTC	CASSQSVAGDGYEQYF
TRBD1	TRBV28	TRBJ1-1	NA	16	TGTGCCAGCAGCTCGGGACAGGGGGCCTCGTGGACTGAAGCTTTCTTT	CASSSGQGASWTEAFF
NA	TRBV30	TRBJ2-1	NA	14	TGTGCCTGGAGTGCGCCGGGGAGTGGAAAAGCGGGGTTCTTC	CAWSAPGSGKAGFF
TRBD2	TRBV6-5	TRBJ2-3	NA	12	TGTGCCAGCGCGGGGGACACAGATACGCAGTATTTT	CASAGDTDTQYF
NA	TRBV28	TRBJ1-2	NA	16	TGTGCCGGTCAGAGGAGGGGGGGTTCTTCCCACTATGGCTACACCTTC	CAGQRRGGSSHYGYTF
TRBD2	TRBV5-4	TRBJ2-3	NA	15	TGTGCCAGCAGCTTGACTAGCGGTATCACAGATACGCAGTATTTT	CASSLTSGITDTQYF
NA	TRBV27	TRBJ2-3	few	14	TGTGCCAGCGGAGTTGTTGGAGGAACAGATACGCAGTATTTT	CASGVVGGTDTQYF
NA	TRBV3-1/TRBV3-2	TRBJ1-3	NA	12	TGTGCCAGCCGGGGTTCGGGAAACACCATATATTTT	CASRGSGNTIYF
TRBD1	TRBV7-3	TRBJ2-2	NA	15	TGTGCCAGCAGCCCTGGGACAGGTCGAACCGGGGAGCTGTTTTTT	CASSPGTGRTGELFF
NA	TRBV30	TRBJ1-4	NA	15	TGTGCCTGGAGTGTAATGTCGGGTTTCAATGAAAAACTGTTTTTT	CAWSVMSGFNEKLFF
TRBD1	TRBV4-3	TRBJ1-6	NA	20	TGCGCCAGCAGCCAACATAACGGACAGGGGAGGATGGGTGTGAATTCACCCCTCCACTTT	CASSQHNGQGRMGVNSPLHF
NA	TRBV29-1	TRBJ2-7	NA	12	TGCAGCGTTGTTCACTTCTCCTACGAGCAGTACTTC	CSVVHFSYEQYF
NA	TRBV7-9	TRBJ1-1	once	12	TGTGCCAGCAGCCTCACCCGCGGTGAAGCTTTCTTT	CASSLTRGEAFF
TRBD2	TRBV2	TRBJ2-7	NA	17	TGTGCCAGCAGTAGGACTAGCGGGGGCCTAAGGAGCTACGAGCAGTACTTC	CASSRTSGGLRSYEQYF
TRBD1	TRBV18	TRBJ2-3	NA	17	TGTGCCAGCTCACCACTTTTTAACAACAGGGGGTCAGATACGCAGTATTTT	CASSPLFNNRGSDTQYF
NA	TRBV5-1	TRBJ2-7	NA	11	TGCGCCAGCACCGGACAGTACGAGCAGTACTTC	CASTGQYEQYF
NA	TRBV5-6	TRBJ1-2	NA	13	TGTGCCAGCAACTTAGGGGGAGAGCATGGCTACACCTTC	CASNLGGEHGYTF
TRBD1	TRBV5-1	TRBJ2-3	once	16	TGCGCCAGCAGCTGGACGGGACAGGGGGCCTCAGATACGCAGTATTTT	CASSWTGQGASDTQYF
NA	TRBV14	TRBJ1-3	NA	16	TGTGCCAGCAGCCGGCCGGCAGGGCGAACTGGAAACACCATATATTTT	CASSRPAGRTGNTIYF
TRBD1	TRBV10-3	TRBJ1-5	NA	13	TGTGCCATCAGCCGCGACAGGGATCAGCCCCAGCATTTT	CAISRDRDQPQHF
NA	TRBV6-5	TRBJ2-1	NA	11	TGTGCCAGCAGTTACTCGTCCCGGGAGTTCTTC	CASSYSSREFF
NA	TRBV7-9	TRBJ1-1	NA	12	TGTGCCAGCAGCTTATTGGGCTCCGGAGCTTTCTTT	CASSLLGSGAFF
NA	TRBV4-1	TRBJ2-2	NA	18	TGCGCCAGCAGCCAAGAGGGAGACGGCAGCGTAAACACCGGGGAGCTGTTTTTT	CASSQEGDGSVNTGELFF
NA	TRBV19	TRBJ1-5	NA	18	TGTGCCAGCCATCTTGGGGGGGGGCACGGCGATAGCAATCAGCCCCAGCATTTT	CASHLGGGHGDSNQPQHF